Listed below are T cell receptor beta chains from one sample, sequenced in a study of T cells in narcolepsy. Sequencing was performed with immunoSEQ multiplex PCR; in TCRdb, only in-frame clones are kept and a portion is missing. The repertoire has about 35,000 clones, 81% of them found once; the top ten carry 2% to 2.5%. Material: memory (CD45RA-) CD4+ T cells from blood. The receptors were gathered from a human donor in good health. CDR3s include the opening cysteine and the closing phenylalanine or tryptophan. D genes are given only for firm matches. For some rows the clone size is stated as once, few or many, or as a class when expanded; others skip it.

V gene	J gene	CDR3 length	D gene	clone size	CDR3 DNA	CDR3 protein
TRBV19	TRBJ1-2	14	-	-	TGTGCCAGTAGTTTGTACACTGCTAACTATGGCTACACCTTC	CASSLYTANYGYTF
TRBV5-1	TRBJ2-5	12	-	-	TGCGCCAGCAGCTTAAATCCCCGAGACCTCCACTTC	CASSLNPRDLHF
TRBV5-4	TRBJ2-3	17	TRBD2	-	TGTGCCAGCAGCTTGGCCGTTGGCGGGAGTGGGACAGATACGCAGTATTTT	CASSLAVGGSGTDTQYF
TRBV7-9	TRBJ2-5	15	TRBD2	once	TGTGCCAGCAGCGCGGGACTAGCGGGAGGAGAGACCCAGTACTTC	CASSAGLAGGETQYF
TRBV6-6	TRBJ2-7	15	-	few	TGTGCCAGCAGGGGACGCGGAGCGGGCTCCTACGAGCAGTACTTC	CASRGRGAGSYEQYF
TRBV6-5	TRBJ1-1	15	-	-	TGTGCCAGCACCCGAAGGACCGGTGGGAACACTGAAGCTTTCTTT	CASTRRTGGNTEAFF
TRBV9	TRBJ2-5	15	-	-	TGTGCCAGCAGCTCCTCCGGGACCTACCAAGAGACCCAGTACTTC	CASSSSGTYQETQYF
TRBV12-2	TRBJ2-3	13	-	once	TGTGCAAGTCGCTTAGACAGGGCAGATACGCAGTATTTT	CASRLDRADTQYF
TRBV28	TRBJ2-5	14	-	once	TGTGCCAGCAGCCTAAGTCTGTTAGGAGAGACCCAGTACTTC	CASSLSLLGETQYF
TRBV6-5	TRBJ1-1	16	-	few	TGTGCCAGCAGTTACGGTGGACAGCGCGGGAGTACTGAAGCTTTCTTT	CASSYGGQRGSTEAFF
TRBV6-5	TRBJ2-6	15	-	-	TGTGCCAGCAGCACACGGGGGCTTGGGGCCAACGTCCTGACTTTC	CASSTRGLGANVLTF
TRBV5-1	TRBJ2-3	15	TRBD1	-	TGCGCCAGCAGCTTGGAAGGACAGGGAACGCGTACGCAGTATTTT	CASSLEGQGTRTQYF
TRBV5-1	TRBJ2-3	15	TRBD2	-	TGCGCCAGCAGCTTAGCTAGCGGGCCCACAGATACGCAGTATTTT	CASSLASGPTDTQYF
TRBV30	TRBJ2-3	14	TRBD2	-	TGTGCCTGGAGTGTAACGCGGGGGGGCGATACGCAGTATTTT	CAWSVTRGGDTQYF
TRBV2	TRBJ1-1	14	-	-	TGTGCCAGCCGGAACTCGGTTGGGCGCGGAGAAGCTTTCTTT	CASRNSVGRGEAFF
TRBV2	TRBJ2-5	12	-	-	TGTGCCAGCAGTGAAGGAGGGGAGACCCAGTACTTC	CASSEGGETQYF
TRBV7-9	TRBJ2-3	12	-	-	TGTGCCAGCAGCTACAGCACAGATACGCAGTATTTT	CASSYSTDTQYF
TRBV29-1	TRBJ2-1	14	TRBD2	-	TGCAGCGTTGAGGGACTAGCCTCCTACAATGAGCAGTTCTTC	CSVEGLASYNEQFF
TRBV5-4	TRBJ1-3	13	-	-	TGTGCCCACCGGGACAATCGAGGAAACACCATATATTTT	CAHRDNRGNTIYF
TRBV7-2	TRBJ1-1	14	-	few	TGTGCCAGCAGGCCTGGGGGCGTCAACACTGAAGCTTTCTTT	CASRPGGVNTEAFF
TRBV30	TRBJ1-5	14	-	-	TGTGCCTGGGGTCCAAAACCTAACAGTAAGCCCCAGCATTTT	CAWGPKPNSKPQHF
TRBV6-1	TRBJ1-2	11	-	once	TGTGCCACCGACTTACAGGTGGACTACACCTTC	CATDLQVDYTF
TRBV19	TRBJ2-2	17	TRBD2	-	TGTGCCAGTAGTATAGATTTTCTGGGACTAGCGGGAAAGGAGCTGTTTTTT	CASSIDFLGLAGKELFF
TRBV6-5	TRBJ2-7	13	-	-	TGTGCCAGCAACAATGGGCAGACCTACGAGCAGTACTTC	CASNNGQTYEQYF
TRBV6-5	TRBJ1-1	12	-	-	TGTGCCAGCACGAAAGCGGGCACTGAAGCTTTCTTT	CASTKAGTEAFF
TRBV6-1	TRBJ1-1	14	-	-	TGTGCCAGCAGTGAAGCCGGGACGAACACTGAAGCTTTCTTT	CASSEAGTNTEAFF
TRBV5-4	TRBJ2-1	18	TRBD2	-	TGTGCCAGCAGCTTGGAAATCGATACTAGCGGGACCTACAATGAGCAGTTCTTC	CASSLEIDTSGTYNEQFF
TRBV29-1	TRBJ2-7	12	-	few	TGCAGCGTTGGGGGGCTAGGAGCCGAGCAGTACTTC	CSVGGLGAEQYF
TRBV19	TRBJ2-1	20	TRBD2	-	TGTGCCAGTAGTTTGCGTGGCGCGGGACTAGCGGGATCGCAGGGTAATGAGCAGTTCTTC	CASSLRGAGLAGSQGNEQFF
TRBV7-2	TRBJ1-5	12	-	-	TGTGCCAGCAGCCCCTCGAATCAGCCCCAGCATTTT	CASSPSNQPQHF
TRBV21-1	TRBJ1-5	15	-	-	TGTGCCAGCAGCAAAACAGGGCCGGGCAATCAGCCCCAGCATTTT	CASSKTGPGNQPQHF
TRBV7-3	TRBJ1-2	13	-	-	TGTGCCAGCAGCTTTAGGGCTAACTATGGCTACACCTTC	CASSFRANYGYTF